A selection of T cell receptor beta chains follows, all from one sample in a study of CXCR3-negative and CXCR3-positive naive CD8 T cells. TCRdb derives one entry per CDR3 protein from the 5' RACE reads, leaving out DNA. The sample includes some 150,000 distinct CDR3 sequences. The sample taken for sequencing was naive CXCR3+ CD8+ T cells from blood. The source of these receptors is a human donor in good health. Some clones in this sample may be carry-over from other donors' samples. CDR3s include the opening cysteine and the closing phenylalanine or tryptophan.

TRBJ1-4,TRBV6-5,CASSPLIRGEKLFF
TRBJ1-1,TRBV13,CASSLNAGRGTAFF
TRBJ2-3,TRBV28,CASSPGHYTDTQYF
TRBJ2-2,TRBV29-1,CSVVPDGVVGELFF
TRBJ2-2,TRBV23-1,CASRQGSGELFF
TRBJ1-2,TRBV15,CATSRDVGADGYTF
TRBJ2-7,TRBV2,CASTHTSYEQYF
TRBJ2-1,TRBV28,CASIRGWGTGENEQFF
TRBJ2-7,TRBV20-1,CSARDYRDRAYEQYF
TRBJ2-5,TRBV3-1,CASSQDRGTTKTQYF
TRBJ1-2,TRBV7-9,CASSQSTGEGRLGYTF
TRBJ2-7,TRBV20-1,CSARDQSAEEFYEQYF
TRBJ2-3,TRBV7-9,CASSLVVSGRADTQYF
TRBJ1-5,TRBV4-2,CASSQDFGGDQPQHF
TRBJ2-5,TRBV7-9,CASSAGTGVLETQYF
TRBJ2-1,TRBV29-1,CSSDRGGNEQFF
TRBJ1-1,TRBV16,CASSRTVENTEAFF
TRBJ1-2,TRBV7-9,CASSPEWYSPIEDGYTF
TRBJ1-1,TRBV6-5,CASRRGENTEAFF
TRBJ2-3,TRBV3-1,CASSPTSGGADTQYF
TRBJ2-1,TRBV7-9,CASSMNGRRNNEQFF
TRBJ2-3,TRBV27,CASSSSGGAPDTQYF
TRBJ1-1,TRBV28,CASSLTYYTEAFF
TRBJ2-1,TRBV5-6,CASSLVSELYNEQFF
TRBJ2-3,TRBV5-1,CASSRAGEPDTQYF
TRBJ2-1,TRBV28,CASSLVAELYNEQFF
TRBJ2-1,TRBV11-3,CASSLEVCTPPGVRLTDEQFF
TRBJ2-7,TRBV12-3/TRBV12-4,CASSLRTSGSDEQYF
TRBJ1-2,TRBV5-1,CASAQDANYGYTF
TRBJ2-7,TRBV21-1,CANIAGVPYEQYF
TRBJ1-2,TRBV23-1,CASSQSNLRTANYGYTF
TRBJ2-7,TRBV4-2,CASSPYSERSSYEQYF
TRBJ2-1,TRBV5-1,CASSYSLASSYNEQFF
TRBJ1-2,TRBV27,CASSPHRTDPRGYGYTF
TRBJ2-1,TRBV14,CASSTFYGYEQFF
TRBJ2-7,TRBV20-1,CSARNGYEQYF
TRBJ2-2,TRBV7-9,CASKTGTNTGELFF
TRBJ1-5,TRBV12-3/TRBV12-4,CASSVDAQPQHF
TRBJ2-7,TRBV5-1,CASSRVLAGLVYEQYF
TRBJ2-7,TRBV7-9,CASMAIGDEQYF
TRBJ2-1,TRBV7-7,CASSRLAVYNEQFF
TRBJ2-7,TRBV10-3,CATDRVWEQYF
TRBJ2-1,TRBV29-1,CSVDLGGEQFF
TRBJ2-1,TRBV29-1,CSVEEGRGYEQFF
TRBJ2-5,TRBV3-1,CASSLATGVQETQYF
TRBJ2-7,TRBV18,CASSPEAYSYEQYF
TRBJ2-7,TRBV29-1,CSVGDSHSYEQYF
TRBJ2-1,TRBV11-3,CASSSASPGAYNEQFF
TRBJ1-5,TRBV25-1,CASSVIREIHQPQHF
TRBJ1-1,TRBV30,CAWRSGANTEAFF